This entry concerns a single T cell receptor beta chain. The target of this receptor is not known. Libraries were built with 5' RACE. Each TCR library was prepared from about 4,000 ng of total RNA. For each sample, cDNA synthesis with SMARTScribe reverse transcriptase was split into eight separate reactions. During cDNA synthesis, unique molecular identifiers containing a 6-nucleotide sample barcode were introduced by template switching. TCRalpha and TCRbeta cDNA was amplified by two nested PCRs of approximately 17 and 9 cycles, with bead purification after each PCR. Before amplification, cDNA was treated with uracil DNA-glycosylase and purified using the QIAquick PCR purification kit. The second PCR added Illumina TruSeq-compatible adapters along with sample-specific barcodes. Library quality and concentration were checked on TapeStation and Qubit, and libraries were pooled at 5 ng each. Sequencing of the pooled libraries was done on an Illumina HiSeq2500 single-index Rapid Run using custom sequencing primers and 2 x 100 bp reads. Under the source paper's analysis protocol: MiGEC version 1.2.6 was used for UMI-based consensus assembly to correct PCR and sequencing errors. MiXCR version 2.1.1 handled V(D)J alignment, clonotype assembly and CDR3 extraction. Normalisation of gene usage, clonotype sharing and MAIT/NKT TCR abundance was achieved by analysing the top 1000, 10 000 and 20 000 clonotypes per sample. After downsampling to 27 000 UMIs, diversity was calculated as the inverse Simpson index using the vegan R package. Paired Mann-Whitney U tests were applied to discordant twin pairs, and Benjamini-Hochberg correction was used for multiple testing. TCRdb reprocessed the reads, reporting each CDR3 protein sequence once and no DNA. The V and J calls come from TCRdb's annotation, not from the publication. The data table for this sample lists around 99,000 distinct CDR3 sequences. Jointly, the top ten make up over 10% of the sample.

The record originates from a study of monozygotic twins with inflammatory bowel disease (dated by TCRdb to the late 2010s). Study-wide context: The full study comprised around 28 monozygotic twin pairs: nine German pairs (four IBD-concordant, five IBD-discordant) and 19 IBD-discordant Danish pairs. The search for disease-associated traits relied mainly on comparing, within discordant pairs, IBD patients with their genetically identical healthy co-twins. Each individual had, on average, about 151 000 unique TCRalpha sequences and 181 000 unique TCRbeta sequences available for analysis. Findings and caveats that apply to the study as a whole: Background noise and inter-individual variability may have been introduced into the repertoires by the differing immunosuppressive treatments among patients. No single strong signal or clonotype linked to IBD turned up in the results, so the idea that one exists was not supported. The analysis was unable to tell different T cell subtypes apart. Compared with healthy twins, IBD patients shared fewer clonotypes with other individuals, and the difference was most pronounced in patients with signs of disease activity. TCRbeta repertoire diversity, by inverse Simpson index, was decreased in IBD patients compared with their healthy co-twins. Repertoire similarity did not differ between concordant and discordant twins, which could be due to limited statistical power.

CDR1 and CDR2 are read off the germline V gene as MDHEN and SYDVKM. From cysteine to phenylalanine, the CDR3 is 16 amino acids long. DNA was not recorded. From each donor, a roughly 2.5 ml peripheral blood sample was collected into PAXgene tubes and stored at -80 degrees C. Without T cell sorting, total RNA was isolated from whole blood using the PAXgene blood miRNA kit on an automated QIAcube. Peripheral blood from monozygotic twin pairs, either concordant or discordant for inflammatory bowel disease, underwent deep TCRalpha and TCRbeta repertoire profiling that used unique molecular barcoding. Smoking habits were recorded for all twin pairs, with individuals classified as current, former or never smokers.

The clonotype comes from a human donor with ulcerative colitis or Crohn's disease, or a healthy co-twin of an affected twin (not recorded which). The sequencing input was blood. The receptor chain draws on TRBV28 and TRBJ1-6; TCRdb names TRBD1, which stays unverified in the absence of DNA. The CDR3 in this case is CASSLHRGMENSPLHF.